This T cell receptor beta chain was recorded in a study of T-cell reconstitution after alpha-beta-depleted transplantation in children. This clonotype was found many times. The CDR3 is 18 amino acids. Trimming removed 3 bases from V and 1 base from J; junction bases left unmatched: 8. Germline V CDR1 and CDR2: KGHSH, LQKENI. The authors prepared the TCRbeta library with unique molecular identifiers. TCRdb used MiXCR to reprocess the PCR reads, holding one entry per CDR3 protein. The sample consists of about 280,000 distinct CDR3 sequences, more than 9% of them appearing once. The chain recombines TRBV18 with TRBJ2-5; 13 nucleotides align to TRBD2. This specimen consisted of peripheral blood, obtained 180 days after TCRalphabeta/CD19-depleted stem cell transplant. This TCR derives from a male patient between 2 and 10 years old who had a stem cell transplant for chronic granulomatous disease, so the T cells may come from the graft donor. Here the CDR3 DNA reads TGTGCCAGCTCACCGAGACTAGCGGGAGGTTCGCGCCAAGAGACCCAGTACTTC. Translation: CASSPRLAGGSRQETQYF.